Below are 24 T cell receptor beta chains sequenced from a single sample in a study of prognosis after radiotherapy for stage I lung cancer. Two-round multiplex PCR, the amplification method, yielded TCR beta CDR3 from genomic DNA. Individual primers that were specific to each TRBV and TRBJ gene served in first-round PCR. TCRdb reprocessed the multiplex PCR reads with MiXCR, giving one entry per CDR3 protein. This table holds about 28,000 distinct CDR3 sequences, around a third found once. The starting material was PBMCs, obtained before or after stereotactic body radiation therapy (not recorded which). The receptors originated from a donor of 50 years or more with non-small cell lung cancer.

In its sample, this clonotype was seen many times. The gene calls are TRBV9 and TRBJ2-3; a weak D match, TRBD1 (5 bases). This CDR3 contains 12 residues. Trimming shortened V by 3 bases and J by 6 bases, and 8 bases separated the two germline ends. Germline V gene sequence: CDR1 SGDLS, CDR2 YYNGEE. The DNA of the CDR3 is TGTGCCAGCAGCGCAGACAGCGATACGCAGTATTTT. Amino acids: CASSADSDTQYF.

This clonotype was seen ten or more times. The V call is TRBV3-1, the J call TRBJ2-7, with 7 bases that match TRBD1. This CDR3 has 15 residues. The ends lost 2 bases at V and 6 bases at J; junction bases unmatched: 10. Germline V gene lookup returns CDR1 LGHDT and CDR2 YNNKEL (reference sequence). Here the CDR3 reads CASSQTPGQDREQYF. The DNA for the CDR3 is TGTGCCAGCAGCCAAACCCCAGGACAGGATCGCGAGCAGTACTTC.

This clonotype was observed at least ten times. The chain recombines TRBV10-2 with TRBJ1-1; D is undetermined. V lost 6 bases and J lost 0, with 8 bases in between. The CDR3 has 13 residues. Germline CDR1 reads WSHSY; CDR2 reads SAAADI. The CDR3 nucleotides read TGCGCCAGCAGGAATTATCTGAACACTGAAGCTTTCTTT. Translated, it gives CASRNYLNTEAFF.

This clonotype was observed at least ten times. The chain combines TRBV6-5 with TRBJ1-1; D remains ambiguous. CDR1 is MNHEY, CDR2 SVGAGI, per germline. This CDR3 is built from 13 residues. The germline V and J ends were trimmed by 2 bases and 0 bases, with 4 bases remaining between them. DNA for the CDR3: TGTGCCAGCAGTTACGGGATGAACACTGAAGCTTTCTTT. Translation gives CASSYGMNTEAFF.

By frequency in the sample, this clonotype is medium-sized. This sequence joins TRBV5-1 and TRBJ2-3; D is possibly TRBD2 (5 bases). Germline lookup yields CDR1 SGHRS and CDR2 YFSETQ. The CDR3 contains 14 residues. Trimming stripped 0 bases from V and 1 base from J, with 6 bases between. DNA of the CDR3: TGCGCCAGCAGCTTGGAAGCGGGCACAGATACGCAGTATTTT. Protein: CASSLEAGTDTQYF. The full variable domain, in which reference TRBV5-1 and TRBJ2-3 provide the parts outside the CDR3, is KAGVTQTPRYLIKTRGQQVTLSCSPISGHRSVSWYQQTPGQGLQFLFEYFSETQRNKGNFPGRFSGRQFSNSRSEMNVSTLELGDSALYLCASSLEAGTDTQYFGPGTRLTVL.

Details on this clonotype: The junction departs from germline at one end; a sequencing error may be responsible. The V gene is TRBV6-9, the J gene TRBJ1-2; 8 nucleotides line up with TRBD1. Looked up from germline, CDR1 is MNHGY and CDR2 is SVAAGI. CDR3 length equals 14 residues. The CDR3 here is CVSGYADRVYGYTF. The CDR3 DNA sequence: TGTGTCAGCGGTTACGCGGACAGGGTGTATGGCTACACCTTC.

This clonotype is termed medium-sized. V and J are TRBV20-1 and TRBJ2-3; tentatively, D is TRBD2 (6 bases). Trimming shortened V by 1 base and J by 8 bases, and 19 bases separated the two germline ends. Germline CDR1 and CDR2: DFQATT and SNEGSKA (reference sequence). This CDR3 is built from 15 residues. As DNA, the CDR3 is TGCAGTGCTAGAGGCGAAACCCGGGGGTCGGTTACGCAGTATTTT. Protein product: CSARGETRGSVTQYF.

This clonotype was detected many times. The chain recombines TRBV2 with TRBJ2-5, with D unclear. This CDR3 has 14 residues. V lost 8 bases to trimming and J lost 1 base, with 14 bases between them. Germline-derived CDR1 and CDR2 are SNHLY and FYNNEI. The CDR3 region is CASQWVGRQETQYF. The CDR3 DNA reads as TGTGCCAGCCAGTGGGTGGGCCGCCAAGAGACCCAGTACTTC.

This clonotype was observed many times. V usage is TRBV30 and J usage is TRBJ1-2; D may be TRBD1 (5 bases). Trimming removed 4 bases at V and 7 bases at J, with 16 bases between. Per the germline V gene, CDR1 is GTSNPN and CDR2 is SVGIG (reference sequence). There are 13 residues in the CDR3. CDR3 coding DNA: TGTGCCTGGAATGGAGGGGTTTACGGTGGCTACACCTTC. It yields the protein CAWNGGVYGGYTF.

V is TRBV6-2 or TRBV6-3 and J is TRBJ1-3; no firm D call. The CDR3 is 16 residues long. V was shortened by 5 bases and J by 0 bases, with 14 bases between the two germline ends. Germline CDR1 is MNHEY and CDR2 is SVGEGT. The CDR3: CASSPPLSGSGNTIYF. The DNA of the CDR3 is TGTGCCAGCAGTCCGCCATTATCGGGCTCTGGAAACACCATATATTTT.

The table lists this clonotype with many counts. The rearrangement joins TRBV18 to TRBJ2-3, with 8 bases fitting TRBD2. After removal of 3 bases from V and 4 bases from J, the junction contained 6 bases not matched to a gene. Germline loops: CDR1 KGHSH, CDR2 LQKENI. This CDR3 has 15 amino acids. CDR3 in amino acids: CASSPAGGRADTQYF. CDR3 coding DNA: TGTGCCAGCTCACCGGCGGGAGGACGGGCAGATACGCAGTATTTT.

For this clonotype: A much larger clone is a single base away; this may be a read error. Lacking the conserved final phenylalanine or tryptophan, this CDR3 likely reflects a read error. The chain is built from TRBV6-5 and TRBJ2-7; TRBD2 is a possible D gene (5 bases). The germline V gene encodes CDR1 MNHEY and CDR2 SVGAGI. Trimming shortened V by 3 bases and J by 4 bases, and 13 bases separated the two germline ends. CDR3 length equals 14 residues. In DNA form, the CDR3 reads TGTGCCAGCAGTTATGGGCTAGCAGGTTACGAGCAGTACCTC. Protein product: CASSYGLAGYEQYL.

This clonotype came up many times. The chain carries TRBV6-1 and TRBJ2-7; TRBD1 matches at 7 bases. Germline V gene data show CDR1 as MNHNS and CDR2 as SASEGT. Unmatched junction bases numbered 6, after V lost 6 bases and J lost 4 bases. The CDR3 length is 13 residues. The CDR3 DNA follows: TGTGCCAGCAGCGCACACAGGGGTTACGAGCAGTACTTC. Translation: CASSAHRGYEQYF.

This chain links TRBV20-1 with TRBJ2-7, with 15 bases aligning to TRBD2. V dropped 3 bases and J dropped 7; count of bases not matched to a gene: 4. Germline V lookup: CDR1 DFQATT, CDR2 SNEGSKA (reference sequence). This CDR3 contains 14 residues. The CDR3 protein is CSASSGLAGGEQYF. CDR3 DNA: TGCAGTGCTAGTTCGGGACTAGCGGGAGGTGAGCAGTACTTC.

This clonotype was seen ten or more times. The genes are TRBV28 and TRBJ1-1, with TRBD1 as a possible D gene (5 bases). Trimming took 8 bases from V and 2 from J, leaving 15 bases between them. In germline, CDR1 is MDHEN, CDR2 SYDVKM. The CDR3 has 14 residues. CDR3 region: CASEQAPLNTEAFF. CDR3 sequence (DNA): TGTGCCAGCGAACAGGCGCCCCTTAACACTGAAGCTTTCTTT.

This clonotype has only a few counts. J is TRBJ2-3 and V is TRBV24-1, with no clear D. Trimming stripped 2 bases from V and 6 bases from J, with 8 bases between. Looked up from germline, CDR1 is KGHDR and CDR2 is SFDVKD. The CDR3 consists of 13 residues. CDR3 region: CATSDYSGDTQYF. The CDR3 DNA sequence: TGTGCCACCAGTGATTACTCCGGCGATACGCAGTATTTT.

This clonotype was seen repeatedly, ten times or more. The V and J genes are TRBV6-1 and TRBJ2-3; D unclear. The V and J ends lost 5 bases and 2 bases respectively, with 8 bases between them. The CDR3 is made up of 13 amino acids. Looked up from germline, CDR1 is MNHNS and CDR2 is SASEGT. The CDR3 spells CASSTKPTDTQYF. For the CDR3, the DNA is TGTGCCAGCAGTACTAAACCCACAGATACGCAGTATTTT.

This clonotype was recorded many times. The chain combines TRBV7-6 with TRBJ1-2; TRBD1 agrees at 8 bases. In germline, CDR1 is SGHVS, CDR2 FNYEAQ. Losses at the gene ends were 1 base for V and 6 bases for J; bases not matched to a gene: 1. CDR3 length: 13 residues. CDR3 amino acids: CASSLGTGNGYTF. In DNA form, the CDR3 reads TGTGCCAGCAGCTTAGGGACAGGGAATGGCTACACCTTC.

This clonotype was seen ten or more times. The DNA for the CDR3 is TGTGCCAGCAGTGTCCCGGGAAACCGAGGGTCGGAAGCTTTCTTT. Amino acids: CASSVPGNRGSEAFF. The chain links TRBV27 to TRBJ1-1; D is unresolved. Germline CDR1 reads MNHEY; CDR2 reads SMNVEV (reference sequence). This CDR3 comprises 15 residues. Trimming took 5 bases from V and 8 from J, leaving 21 bases between them.

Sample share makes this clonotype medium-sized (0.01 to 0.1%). CDR3 coding DNA: TGTGCCAGCAGCCCCGAGCCGGGACTAGCGGGGGAGCAGTACTTC. It yields the protein CASSPEPGLAGEQYF. This rearrangement joins TRBV3-1 to TRBJ2-7; 13 positions match TRBD2. In germline, CDR1 is LGHDT, CDR2 YNNKEL (reference sequence). The CDR3 runs 15 residues. With V trimmed by 4 bases and J by 7 bases, 7 bases remained unmatched.

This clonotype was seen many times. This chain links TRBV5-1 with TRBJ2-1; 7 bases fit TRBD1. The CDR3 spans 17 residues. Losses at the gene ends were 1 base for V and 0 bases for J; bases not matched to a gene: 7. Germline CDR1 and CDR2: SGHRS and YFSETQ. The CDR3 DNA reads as TGCGCCAGCAGCTTGTGGGGGACAGAGAGCTCCTACAATGAGCAGTTCTTC. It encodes CASSLWGTESSYNEQFF.

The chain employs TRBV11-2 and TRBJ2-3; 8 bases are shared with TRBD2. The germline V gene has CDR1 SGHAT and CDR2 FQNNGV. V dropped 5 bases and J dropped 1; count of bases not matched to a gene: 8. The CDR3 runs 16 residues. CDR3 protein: CASSQPSGSGTDTQYF. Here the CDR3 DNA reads TGTGCCAGCAGCCAACCAAGCGGGAGTGGCACAGATACGCAGTATTTT.

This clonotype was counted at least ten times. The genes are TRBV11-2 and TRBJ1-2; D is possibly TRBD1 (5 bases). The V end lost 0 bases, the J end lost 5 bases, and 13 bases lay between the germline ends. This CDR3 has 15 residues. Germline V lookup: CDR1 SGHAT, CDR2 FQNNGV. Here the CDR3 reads CASSLDSAGLYGYTF. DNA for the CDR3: TGTGCCAGCAGCTTAGATTCGGCAGGGCTTTATGGCTACACCTTC.

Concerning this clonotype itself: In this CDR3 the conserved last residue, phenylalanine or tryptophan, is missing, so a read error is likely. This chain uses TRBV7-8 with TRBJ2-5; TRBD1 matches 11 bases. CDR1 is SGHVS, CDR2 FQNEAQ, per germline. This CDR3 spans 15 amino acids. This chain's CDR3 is CDSSLDRGQLGTQYI. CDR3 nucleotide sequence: TGTGACAGCAGCTTGGACAGGGGGCAGTTGGGGACCCAGTACATC.